A selection of T cell receptor beta chains follows, all from one sample in a study of a mutant IDH1 vaccine in newly diagnosed glioma. Which antigens these TCRs recognize remains unknown. Profiling relied on immunoSEQ multiplex PCR, and the TCRdb table lists in-frame clones only, not all of them. Of 30,000 to 40,000 clones in the sample, about 56% were seen once. The sample was PBMCs, taken from a glioma patient whose treatment included an IDH1 peptide vaccine. The source is a woman in her late teens or twenties with glioma. Each CDR3 is given with its conserved first and last residue. The D gene is left open where the match is weak. Expanded clones are given a class, and other clones once, few, many or no size at all.

v_call: TRBV4-1; cdr3_length: 15; clone_size: NA; j_call: TRBJ1-1; d_call: NA; cdr3_nt: TGCGCCAGCAGCCAAGATCAGGCACTCAACACTGAAGCTTTCTTT; cdr3_aa: CASSQDQALNTEAFF
v_call: TRBV5-6; cdr3_length: 15; clone_size: NA; j_call: TRBJ2-1; d_call: NA; cdr3_nt: TGTGCCAGCAGCCCTTCTCCCCGCTCCTACAATGAGCAGTTCTTC; cdr3_aa: CASSPSPRSYNEQFF
v_call: TRBV28; cdr3_length: 15; clone_size: NA; j_call: TRBJ1-5; d_call: NA; cdr3_nt: TGTGCCAGCAGCCCTTTTCGAAGAAGCAATCAGCCCCAGCATTTT; cdr3_aa: CASSPFRRSNQPQHF
v_call: TRBV5-4; cdr3_length: 17; clone_size: NA; j_call: TRBJ2-3; d_call: TRBD2; cdr3_nt: TGTGCCAGCAGCTTGTTCCTAGCGGGGGGAGGGACAGATACGCAGTATTTT; cdr3_aa: CASSLFLAGGGTDTQYF
v_call: TRBV7-6; cdr3_length: 16; clone_size: NA; j_call: TRBJ2-1; d_call: TRBD2; cdr3_nt: TGTGCCAGCAGCTTAGGGTCAGCGGGAGCAGGGAATGAGCAGTTCTTC; cdr3_aa: CASSLGSAGAGNEQFF
v_call: TRBV19; cdr3_length: 16; clone_size: NA; j_call: TRBJ1-1; d_call: NA; cdr3_nt: TGTGCCAGTAGTATGGCCTCAGGGGCGGTCAACACTGAAGCTTTCTTT; cdr3_aa: CASSMASGAVNTEAFF
v_call: TRBV1; cdr3_length: 17; clone_size: NA; j_call: TRBJ2-3; d_call: NA; cdr3_nt: TGCACCAGCAGCCGCGGACTAGCGGAGCCCAGCACAGATACGCAGTATTTT; cdr3_aa: CTSSRGLAEPSTDTQYF
v_call: TRBV5-4; cdr3_length: 14; clone_size: few; j_call: TRBJ2-2; d_call: NA; cdr3_nt: TGTGCCAGCAGCTTGCAGGGGGGCACCGGGGAGCTGTTTTTT; cdr3_aa: CASSLQGGTGELFF
v_call: TRBV18; cdr3_length: 15; clone_size: NA; j_call: TRBJ1-3; d_call: NA; cdr3_nt: TGTGCCAGCTCACAGGAGGGGATAGGTGGAAACACCATATATTTT; cdr3_aa: CASSQEGIGGNTIYF
v_call: TRBV4-2; cdr3_length: 16; clone_size: NA; j_call: TRBJ2-2; d_call: TRBD1; cdr3_nt: TGTGCCAGCAGCCAAGCGGGACAGCGAAACACCGGGGAGCTGTTTTTT; cdr3_aa: CASSQAGQRNTGELFF
v_call: TRBV5-6; cdr3_length: 15; clone_size: medium-sized; j_call: TRBJ1-5; d_call: NA; cdr3_nt: TGTGCCAGCAGCGAGTATGGAAATAGCAATCAGCCCCAGCATTTT; cdr3_aa: CASSEYGNSNQPQHF
v_call: TRBV6-5; cdr3_length: 13; clone_size: NA; j_call: TRBJ2-1; d_call: NA; cdr3_nt: TGTGCCAGCAGTTACTCACAGAGAAATGAGCAGTTCTTC; cdr3_aa: CASSYSQRNEQFF
v_call: TRBV28; cdr3_length: 15; clone_size: NA; j_call: TRBJ1-5; d_call: NA; cdr3_nt: TGTGCCAGCAGTCCCCCACGGGGGGCCAATCAGCCCCAGCATTTT; cdr3_aa: CASSPPRGANQPQHF
v_call: TRBV19; cdr3_length: 15; clone_size: NA; j_call: TRBJ2-3; d_call: TRBD2; cdr3_nt: TGTGCCAGTAGTGTAAAGCGGGAGGGCCATTCTACGACGTATTTT; cdr3_aa: CASSVKREGHSTTYF
v_call: TRBV10-3; cdr3_length: 13; clone_size: few; j_call: TRBJ2-7; d_call: TRBD1; cdr3_nt: TGTGCCATCAGTGAGCCCCAGGGGGTCGAGCAGTACTTC; cdr3_aa: CAISEPQGVEQYF
v_call: TRBV2; cdr3_length: 14; clone_size: NA; j_call: TRBJ1-3; d_call: NA; cdr3_nt: TGTGCCAGCAGTGAACCCAGAGCTGGAAACACCATATATTTT; cdr3_aa: CASSEPRAGNTIYF
v_call: TRBV12-5; cdr3_length: 12; clone_size: NA; j_call: TRBJ2-5; d_call: NA; cdr3_nt: TGTGCTAGTGGTTTGCCCCTAGGGACCCAGTACTTC; cdr3_aa: CASGLPLGTQYF
v_call: TRBV4-2; cdr3_length: 12; clone_size: NA; j_call: TRBJ2-7; d_call: NA; cdr3_nt: TGTGCCAGCAGCCAAGGATCGTACGAGCAGTACTTC; cdr3_aa: CASSQGSYEQYF
v_call: TRBV6-5; cdr3_length: 14; clone_size: NA; j_call: TRBJ1-2; d_call: NA; cdr3_nt: TGTGCCAGCAGTCGACAGGTGGAGAACAATGGCTACACCTTC; cdr3_aa: CASSRQVENNGYTF
v_call: TRBV7-9; cdr3_length: 13; clone_size: NA; j_call: TRBJ2-5; d_call: NA; cdr3_nt: TGTGCCAGCAGCCTCATGGCTCAAGAGACCCAGTACTTC; cdr3_aa: CASSLMAQETQYF